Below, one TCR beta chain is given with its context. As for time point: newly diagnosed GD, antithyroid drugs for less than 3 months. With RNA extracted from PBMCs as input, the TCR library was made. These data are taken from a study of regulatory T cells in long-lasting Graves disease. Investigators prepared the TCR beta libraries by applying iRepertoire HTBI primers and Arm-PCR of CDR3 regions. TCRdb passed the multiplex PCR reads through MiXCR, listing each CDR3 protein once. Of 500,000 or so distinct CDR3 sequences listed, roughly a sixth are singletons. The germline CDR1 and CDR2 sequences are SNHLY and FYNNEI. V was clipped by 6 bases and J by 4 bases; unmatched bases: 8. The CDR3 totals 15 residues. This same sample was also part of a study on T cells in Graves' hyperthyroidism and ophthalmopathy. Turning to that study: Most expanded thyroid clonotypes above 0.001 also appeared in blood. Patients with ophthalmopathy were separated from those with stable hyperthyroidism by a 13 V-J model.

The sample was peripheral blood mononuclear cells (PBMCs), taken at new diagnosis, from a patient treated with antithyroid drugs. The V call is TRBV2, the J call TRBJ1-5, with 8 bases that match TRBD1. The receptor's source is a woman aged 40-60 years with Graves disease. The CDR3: CASSVDRGGNQPQHF. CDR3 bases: TGTGCCAGCAGCGTTGACAGGGGTGGAAATCAGCCCCAGCATTTT. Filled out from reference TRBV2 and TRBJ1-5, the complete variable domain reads EPEVTQTPSHQVTQMGQEVILRCVPISNHLYFYWYRQILGQKVEFLVSFYNNEISEKSEIFDDQFSVERPDGSNFTLKIRSTKLEDSAMYFCASSVDRGGNQPQHFGDGTRLSIL.